What follows are 19 T cell receptor beta chains derived from one specimen sequenced in a study of T cell responses to AZD1222 COVID-19 vaccine. Sequenced by immunoSEQ multiplex PCR; TCRdb stores in-frame clones only, minus some. The table lists 110,000 or so clones, about 88% of them singletons. Material: peripheral blood, obtained on day 0 of AZD1222 vaccination. The source of these receptors is an adult in good health.

V gene TRBV11-1 combines with J gene TRBJ1-1, with 9 bases fitting TRBD1. The CDR3 runs 15 residues. After removal of 5 bases from V and 7 bases from J, the junction contained 11 bases not matched to a gene. Germline V lookup: CDR1 SGHAT, CDR2 FQDESV (reference sequence). This CDR3 is CASSLFGQGTSEAFF. The CDR3 region has the DNA TGTGCCAGCAGCCTTTTCGGACAGGGGACAAGTGAAGCTTTCTTT.

J is TRBJ1-1 and V is TRBV7-2; no clear D. From germline, CDR1 is SGHTA and CDR2 FQGNSA. The CDR3 runs 13 residues. Trimming cost V 5 bases and J 5 bases, with 12 bases left between them. DNA for the CDR3: TGTGCCAGCAGCCCCGCTATGGCAACTGAAGCTTTCTTT. Amino acids: CASSPAMATEAFF.

This clone appeared a single time. This sequence joins TRBV19 and TRBJ2-7, with D possibly matching TRBD1 (5 bases). From germline, CDR1 is LNHDA and CDR2 SQIVND (reference sequence). Trimming left V 2 bases short and J 3 bases short, with 14 bases between. The CDR3 is made up of 15 amino acids. The CDR3 loop is CASSITTGSHYEQYF. CDR3 sequence (DNA): TGTGCCAGTAGTATAACCACAGGTTCCCACTACGAGCAGTACTTC.

The CDR3 coding sequence is TGTGCCAGCAGTGAAAGTCCCGGGACTAGCGGTTTCGAGCAGTACGTC. Translating it yields CASSESPGTSGFEQYV. The V and J genes are TRBV6-1 and TRBJ2-7, with TRBD2 matching over 11 bases. This CDR3 spans 16 amino acids. Losses at the gene ends were 2 bases for V and 6 bases for J; bases not matched to a gene: 9. The V gene's germline CDR1 is MNHNS and CDR2 SASEGT.

The chain carries TRBV18 and TRBJ1-1; no clear D gene. The CDR3 runs to 14 residues. V was trimmed by 2 bases and J by 1 base, leaving 8 bases between them. Germline CDR1 KGHSH, CDR2 LQKENI. Here the CDR3 DNA reads TGTGCCAGCTCACCAAAATCAGGGAACACTGAAGCTTTCTTT. Amino acid sequence: CASSPKSGNTEAFF.

J is TRBJ2-4 and V is TRBV6-5, with a possible D match to TRBD2 (6 bases). Trimming cost V 6 bases and J 0 bases, with 9 bases left between them. Per germline, CDR1 MNHEY and CDR2 SVGAGI. This CDR3 contains 14 residues. As DNA, the CDR3 is TGTGCCAGCAGGGGGGGACTAGCCAAAAACATTCAGTACTTC. Its translation is CASRGGLAKNIQYF.

The CDR3 DNA sequence: TGTGCCAGCAGTTACTCGATGAGCTCCTATAATTCACCCCTCCACTTT. It specifies CASSYSMSSYNSPLHF. This rearrangement joins TRBV6-5 to TRBJ1-6; D gene uncertain. Germline loops: CDR1 MNHEY, CDR2 SVGAGI. The CDR3 runs 16 residues. V dropped 0 bases and J dropped 0 bases, with 6 bases sitting between them.

In regard to this clone: The same CDR3 can be traced to other DNA sequences in this sample. The rearrangement links TRBV27 to TRBJ2-3, with no clear D. The V gene's germline CDR1 is MNHEY and CDR2 SMNVEV (reference sequence). The CDR3 sequence is 13 residues long. V lost 0 bases to trimming and J lost 1 base, with 2 bases between them. The CDR3 DNA follows: TGTGCCAGCAGTTTATCTGGCACAGATACGCAGTATTTT. This gives the protein CASSLSGTDTQYF.

The chain combines TRBV15 with TRBJ2-1; 9 bases fit TRBD2. Germline CDR1 reads LNHNV; CDR2 reads YYDKDF (reference sequence). This CDR3 is 14 amino acids long. Trimming at V came to 1 base and at J to 9 bases, leaving 4 bases not matched to a gene. The CDR3 DNA is TGTGCCACCAGCAGAGCGAGCGGGAGGAGTGAGCAGTTCTTC. The encoded protein is CATSRASGRSEQFF.

The chain has TRBV18 and TRBJ1-3; 9 bases map to TRBD1. V lost 4 bases, J lost 0 bases, and 7 bases stayed unmatched. CDR3 length equals 17 residues. The germline gives CDR1 KGHSH, CDR2 LQKENI. CDR3 sequence reads: CASSLRDRDPSGNTIYF. The CDR3 DNA follows: TGTGCCAGCTCACTCCGGGACAGGGACCCCTCTGGAAACACCATATATTTT.

The rearrangement joins TRBV28 to TRBJ2-7; D gene unclear. V lost 5 bases, J lost 13 bases, and 12 bases lay in between. This CDR3 has 10 residues. Germline CDR1 reads MDHEN; CDR2 reads SYDVKM. The CDR3 bases are TGTGCCAGCAGTGTTGACACTCTTTACTTC. Protein: CASSVDTLYF.

This sequence joins TRBV29-1 and TRBJ1-1, with TRBD1 identical over 8 bases. The CDR3 is 14 residues long. Unmatched junction bases numbered 8, after V lost 7 bases and J lost 1 base. The germline CDR1 and CDR2 sequences are SQVTM and ANQGSEA. Here the CDR3 reads CSAQVGTGNTEAFF. The CDR3 DNA sequence: TGCAGCGCACAGGTGGGGACAGGGAACACTGAAGCTTTCTTT.

This clone was seen just once. The V gene is TRBV6-1, the J gene TRBJ1-5; D not resolved. With 2 bases removed from V and 3 bases from J, the gap between germline ends came to 8 bases. Per germline, CDR1 MNHNS and CDR2 SASEGT. The CDR3 covers 14 residues. This chain's CDR3 is CASSEPTVNQPQHF. CDR3 coding DNA: TGTGCCAGCAGTGAACCGACGGTCAATCAGCCCCAGCATTTT.

The chain joins TRBV15 to TRBJ1-1, with TRBD1 matching over 7 bases. Germline loops: CDR1 LNHNV, CDR2 YYDKDF (reference sequence). J gave up 9 bases and V 3 bases, and 10 bases lay outside the gene matches. The CDR3 length is 14 residues. CDR3 sequence: CATSRPLTGRKAFF. Written as DNA, the CDR3 is TGTGCCACCAGCAGGCCTCTGACAGGGAGGAAAGCTTTCTTT. The whole variable domain, remainder taken from reference TRBV15 and TRBJ1-1, is DAMVIQNPRYQVTQFGKPVTLSCSQTLNHNVMYWYQQKSSQAPKLLFHYYDKDFNNEADTPDNFQSRRPNTSFCFLDIRSPGLGDTAMYLCATSRPLTGRKAFFGQGTRLTVV.

V usage is TRBV12-3 or TRBV12-4 and J usage is TRBJ2-5, with D uncertain. V was pared by 8 bases and J by 5 bases, with 15 bases between. The CDR3 is 13 residues long. CDR3 in amino acids: CASARPIGETQYF. The CDR3 coding sequence is TGTGCCAGCGCTAGACCCATTGGGGAGACCCAGTACTTC.

The CDR3 here is CASSFRASSYNSPLHF. The DNA of the CDR3 is TGCGCCAGCAGCTTCCGAGCATCCTCCTATAATTCACCCCTCCACTTT. The rearrangement uses TRBV5-1 and TRBJ1-6; D gene uncertain. The CDR3 totals 16 residues. Germline CDR1 and CDR2: SGHRS and YFSETQ. V gave up 2 bases and J gave up 0 bases, with 9 bases separating them.

The V and J genes are TRBV7-9 and TRBJ1-6, with TRBD1 matching 7 bases. V trimming: 5 bases; J trimming: 10 bases; junction bases outside the gene matches: 5. Germline V gives CDR1 SEHNR, CDR2 FQNEAQ (reference sequence). The CDR3 runs to 13 residues. The CDR3 loop reads CASSPTGDSPLHF. The CDR3 nucleotides are TGTGCCAGCAGCCCCACAGGGGACTCACCCCTCCACTTT.

This clone was found once. The chain has TRBV24-1 and TRBJ2-3; TRBD1 matches 9 bases. J gave up 4 bases and V 6 bases, and 28 bases lay outside the gene matches. The CDR3 covers 22 residues. The germline V gene has CDR1 KGHDR and CDR2 SFDVKD. CDR3 sequence: CATSSGGRTGVQVTHPADTQYF. As DNA, the CDR3 is TGTGCCACCAGTTCGGGGGGTCGGACAGGGGTGCAGGTGACACACCCAGCAGATACGCAGTATTTT.

V and J are TRBV12-3 or TRBV12-4 and TRBJ2-2; unclear D gene. V gave up 6 bases and J gave up 7 bases, with 9 bases separating them. The CDR3 totals 12 residues. The CDR3 DNA is TGTGCCAGCAGCCGGCCGGTCGGGGAGCTGTTTTTT. Protein product: CASSRPVGELFF.